The rows below give T cell receptor beta chains drawn from one sample of a study of blood T cell repertoires in COVID-19. This table comes from immunoSEQ multiplex PCR, and its TCRdb copy is limited to in-frame clones, with some not included. Of a few hundred thousand clones listed, around 90% are singletons. The specimen was PBMCs or T cells enriched from blood (not recorded which). These receptors were taken from a woman aged 30 to 39 who had recovered from COVID-19. Each CDR3 is given with its conserved first and last residue. Each record gives: V gene, J gene, CDR3 protein.

>TRBV12-3/TRBV12-4|TRBJ1-1
CASSLMVTRAFF
>TRBV7-9|TRBJ1-2
CASSSTENYGYTF
>TRBV7-2|TRBJ2-6
CASSLILQGAVGANVLTF
>TRBV19|TRBJ1-2
CASSTLGTGTNYGYTF
>TRBV6-4|TRBJ2-7
CASRVTSGSYEQYF
>TRBV30|TRBJ1-2
CAWSVHGGPGGYTF
>TRBV7-2|TRBJ2-6
CASSPHSGANVLTF
>TRBV28|TRBJ2-2
CASSGGLAGGNTGELFF
>TRBV6-5|TRBJ1-3
CASSSAPTDRVGLDF
>TRBV2|TRBJ1-1
CASSEGRGLNTEAFF
>TRBV5-6|TRBJ1-2
CASSVLQGNHGYTF
>TRBV28|TRBJ1-1
CASSLGGGYTEAFF
>TRBV18|TRBJ2-1
CASSPPSAGEGWQFF
>TRBV28|TRBJ1-2
CASSFRTGWGYTF
>TRBV3-1/TRBV3-2|TRBJ1-1
CASSLGTQNTEAFF
>TRBV6-2/TRBV6-3|TRBJ2-3
CASSWTGGRDTQYF
>TRBV19|TRBJ1-2
CASSIGSRDFNGYTF
>TRBV11-2|TRBJ2-7
CASSLENGAYEQYF
>TRBV7-2|TRBJ1-2
CASSYSPDGEEGYTF
>TRBV3-1/TRBV3-2|TRBJ2-7
CASSPPTGTSGSYEQYF
>TRBV11-2|TRBJ2-7
CASSLWSVRTGGEQYF
>TRBV30|TRBJ2-5
CAWSLTSGETQYF
>TRBV6-5|TRBJ1-4
CAAAGGRGEKLFF
>TRBV28|TRBJ2-3
CASSLWQGGTDTQYF
>TRBV2|TRBJ1-6
CASSQGVANSPLHF
>TRBV29-1|TRBJ1-2
CSVGTGSDYGYTF
>TRBV28|TRBJ2-7
CASSLDGQLGYEQYF
>TRBV18|TRBJ2-7
CASSPPSSYEQYF
>TRBV28|TRBJ1-1
CASRTGKMNTEAFF
>TRBV27|TRBJ1-2
CASSLETGSGYTF
>TRBV4-3|TRBJ1-4
CASSQLTGINEKLFF
>TRBV4-2|TRBJ1-1
CASSQVRVENTEAFF
>TRBV7-3|TRBJ2-3
CASSSDRTSGGSTDTQYF
>TRBV27|TRBJ1-2
CASRTSRGYGYTF